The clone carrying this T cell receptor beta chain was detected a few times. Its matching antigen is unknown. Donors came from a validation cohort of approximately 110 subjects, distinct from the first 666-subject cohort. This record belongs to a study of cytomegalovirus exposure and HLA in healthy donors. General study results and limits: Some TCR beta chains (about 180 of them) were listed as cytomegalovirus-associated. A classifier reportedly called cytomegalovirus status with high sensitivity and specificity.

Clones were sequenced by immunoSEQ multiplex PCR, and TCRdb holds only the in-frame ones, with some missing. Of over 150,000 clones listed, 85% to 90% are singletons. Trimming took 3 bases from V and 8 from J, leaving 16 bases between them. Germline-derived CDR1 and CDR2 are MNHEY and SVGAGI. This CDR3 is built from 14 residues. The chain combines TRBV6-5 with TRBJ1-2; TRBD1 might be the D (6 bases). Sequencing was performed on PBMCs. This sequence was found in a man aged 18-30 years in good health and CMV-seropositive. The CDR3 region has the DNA TGTGCCAGCAGTTATGGGGCAGGGGTCCACGGCTACACCTTC. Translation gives CASSYGAGVHGYTF.